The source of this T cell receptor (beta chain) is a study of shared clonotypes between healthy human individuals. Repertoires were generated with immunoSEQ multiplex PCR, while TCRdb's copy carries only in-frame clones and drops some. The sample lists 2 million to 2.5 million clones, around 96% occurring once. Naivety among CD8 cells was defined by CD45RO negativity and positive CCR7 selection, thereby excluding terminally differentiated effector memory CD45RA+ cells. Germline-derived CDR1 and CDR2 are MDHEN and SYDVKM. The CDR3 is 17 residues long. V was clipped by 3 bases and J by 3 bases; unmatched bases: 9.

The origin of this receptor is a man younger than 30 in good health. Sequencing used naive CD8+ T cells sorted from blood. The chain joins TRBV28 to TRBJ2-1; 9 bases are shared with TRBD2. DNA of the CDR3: TGTGCCAGCAGTTTTTTCGGTGCGGGGGGGCTCTACAATGAGCAGTTCTTC. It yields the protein CASSFFGAGGLYNEQFF.